This T cell receptor beta chain was observed in a study of shared clonotypes between healthy human individuals. Whole-study context: Each donor's CD4 naive and CD4 memory cells filled three plates apiece, CD8 naive two, and CD8 memory one.

Generated by immunoSEQ multiplex PCR, the TCRdb table keeps only in-frame clones and is missing some. The table records 2,500,000 or so clones, more than 80% of them present only once. The sequenced sample consisted of naive CD4+ T cells sorted from blood. The subset denotes: CD45RA+ positively selected. The clonotype originates from a man aged 18 to 29 in good health.

The CDR3 protein is CASRKREGSQPQHF. The CDR3 DNA sequence: TGTGCCAGCAGAAAAAGAGAGGGGTCGCAGCCCCAGCATTTT. V usage is TRBV6-6 and J usage is TRBJ1-5; possible D gene TRBD1, 5 bases. Trimming shortened V by 6 bases and J by 7 bases, and 16 bases separated the two germline ends. CDR3 length equals 14 residues. The V gene's germline CDR1 is MNHNY and CDR2 SVGAGI (reference sequence).